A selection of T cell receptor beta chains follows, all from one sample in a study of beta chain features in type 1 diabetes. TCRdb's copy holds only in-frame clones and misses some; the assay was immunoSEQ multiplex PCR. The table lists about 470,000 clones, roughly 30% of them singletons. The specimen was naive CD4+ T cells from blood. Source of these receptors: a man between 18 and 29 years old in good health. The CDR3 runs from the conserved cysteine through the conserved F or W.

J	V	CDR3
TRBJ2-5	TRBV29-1	CSTQGGEETQYF
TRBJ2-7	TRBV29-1	CSVYEQGYEQYF
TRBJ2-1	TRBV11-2	CASSLSGLYNEQFF
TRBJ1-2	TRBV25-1	CASSEWVYRDYGYTF
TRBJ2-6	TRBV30	CAWRQAGANVLTF
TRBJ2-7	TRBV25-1	CASSEYGTGSYEQYF
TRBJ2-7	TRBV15	CATSRDPGLYEQYF
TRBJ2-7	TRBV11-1	CASSRRQALSYEQYF
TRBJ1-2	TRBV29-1	CSVGPGQNNYGYTF
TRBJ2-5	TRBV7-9	CASSLNGGEETQYF
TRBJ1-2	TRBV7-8	CASSHATDGFYGYTF